This TCR beta chain was sequenced during a study of blood T cell repertoires in COVID-19. Study at large: Collection of acute and convalescent COVID-19 samples took place in the United States, Italy and Spain. PBMCs, B-cell-depleted T cells, or T cells provided the cDNA or gDNA that made up the material.

Original processing notes: Amplification of reference gene primers was used by the study to estimate nucleated cell counts. Generated by immunoSEQ multiplex PCR, the TCRdb table keeps only in-frame clones and is missing some. D and trimming come from the DNA, and the V and J calls and clone size come from that table. Among around 78,000 clones, about nine tenths were seen once, and the ten largest hold roughly 11%. V was cut by 6 bases and J by 1 base, with 15 bases left in between. The CDR3 consists of 15 residues. Per germline, CDR1 SQVTM and CDR2 ANQGSEA. The clonotype was recovered from a man aged 70 or older with active or convalescent COVID-19. This sequence joins TRBV29-1 and TRBJ2-2, with D possibly being TRBD1 (6 bases). The sample was peripheral blood. DNA for the CDR3: TGCAGCGTCCTTGGGACACCCCGGAACACCGGGGAGCTGTTTTTT. This sequence encodes CSVLGTPRNTGELFF.